This T cell receptor beta chain stems from a study of T cell responses to AZD1222 COVID-19 vaccine. At the level of the study: Pooling covered second doses at about 4 or about 12 weeks. General study results and limits: Once two AZD1222 doses were given, Spike-specific TCR breadth and depth went up.

The data were produced by immunoSEQ multiplex PCR, yet TCRdb's version contains in-frame clones alone and is incomplete. The sample has 90,000 to 150,000 clones, roughly 91% seen once. Germline V gene data show CDR1 as SGHDN and CDR2 as FVKESK. There are 13 residues in the CDR3. V gave up 4 bases and J gave up 1 base, with 7 bases separating them. This clone has a single count. The antigen is not known. The sequences come from peripheral blood, collected on day 0 of AZD1222 vaccination. This TCR came from an adult in good health. J is TRBJ1-2 and V is TRBV14; D is unresolved. CDR3 in amino acids: CASSLVINYGYTF. DNA for the CDR3: TGTGCCAGCAGCCTCGTAATTAACTATGGCTACACCTTC.